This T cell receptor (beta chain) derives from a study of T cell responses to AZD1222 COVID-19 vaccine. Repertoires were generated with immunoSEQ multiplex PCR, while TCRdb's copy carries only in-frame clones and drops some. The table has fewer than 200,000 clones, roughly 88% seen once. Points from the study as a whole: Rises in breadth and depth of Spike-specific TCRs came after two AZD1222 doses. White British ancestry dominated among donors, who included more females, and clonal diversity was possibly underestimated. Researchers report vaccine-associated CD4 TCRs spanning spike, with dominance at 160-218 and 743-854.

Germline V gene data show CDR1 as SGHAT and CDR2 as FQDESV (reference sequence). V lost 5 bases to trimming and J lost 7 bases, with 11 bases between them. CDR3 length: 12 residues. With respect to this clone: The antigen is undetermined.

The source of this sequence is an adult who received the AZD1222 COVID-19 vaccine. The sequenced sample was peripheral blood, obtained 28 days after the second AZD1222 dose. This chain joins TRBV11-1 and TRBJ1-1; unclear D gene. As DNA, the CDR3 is TGTGCCAGCAGCCAGTTGAGACTTGAAGCTTTCTTT. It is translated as CASSQLRLEAFF.